The source of this TCR beta chain is a study of siplizumab effects on memory and regulatory T cells. Regarding the study as a whole: Naive T cells, seemingly more diverse than memory cells, seemed major alloresponse contributors.

The CDR3 loop spans 13 amino acids. V was clipped by 4 bases and J by 9 bases; unmatched bases: 3. Germline CDR1 reads MNHEY; CDR2 reads SVGAGI. Sequencing was performed with immunoSEQ multiplex PCR; in TCRdb, only in-frame clones are kept and a portion is missing. The top ten hold 18% of the sample, which has over 70,000 clones, roughly 94% seen once. On this clone itself: Its antigen remains unknown.

This chain joins TRBV6-5 and TRBJ2-1; 10 nucleotides align to TRBD2. Sequenced sample: CD8+ T cells sorted from blood. The sequence was collected from a human donor in good health. The CDR3 region is CASSSRTSGEQFF. The CDR3 coding sequence is TGTGCCAGCAGTTCACGGACTAGCGGTGAGCAGTTCTTC.